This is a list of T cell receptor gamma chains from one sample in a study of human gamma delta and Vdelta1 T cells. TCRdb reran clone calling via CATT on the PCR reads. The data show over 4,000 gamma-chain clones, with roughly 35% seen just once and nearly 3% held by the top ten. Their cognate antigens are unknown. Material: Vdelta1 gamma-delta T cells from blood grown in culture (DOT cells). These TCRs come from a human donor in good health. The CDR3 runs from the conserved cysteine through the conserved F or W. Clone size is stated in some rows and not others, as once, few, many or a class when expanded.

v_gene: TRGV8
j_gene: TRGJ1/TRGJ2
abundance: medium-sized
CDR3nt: TGTGCCACCTGGGATGATTATAAGAAACTCTTT
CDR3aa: CATWDDYKKLF

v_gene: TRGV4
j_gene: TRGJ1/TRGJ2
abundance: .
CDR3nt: TGTGCCACCTGGGATGGCGCGAATTATTATAAGAAACTCTTT
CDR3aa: CATWDGANYYKKLF

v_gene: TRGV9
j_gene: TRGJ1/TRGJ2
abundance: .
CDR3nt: TGTGCCTTGTGGGAGATGAGATATTATAAGAAACTCTTT
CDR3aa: CALWEMRYYKKLF

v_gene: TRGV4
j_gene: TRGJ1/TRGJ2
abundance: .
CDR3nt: TGTGCCACCTGGGATGGGACCCCATATAAGAAACTCTTT
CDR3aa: CATWDGTPYKKLF

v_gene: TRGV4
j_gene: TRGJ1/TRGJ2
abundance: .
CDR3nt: TGTGCCACCTGGAATGGGCCCGGGCGATATTATAAGAAACTCTTT
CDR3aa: CATWNGPGRYYKKLF

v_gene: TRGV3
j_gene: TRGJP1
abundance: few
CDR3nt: TGTGCCACCTGGGACAGGCAATGGACCGCTTTCGGTTGGTTCAAGATATTT
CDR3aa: CATWDRQWTAFGWFKIF

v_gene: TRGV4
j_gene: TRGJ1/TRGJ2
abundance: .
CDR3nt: TGTGCCACCTGGGATGTCCCACAATATAAGAAACTCTTT
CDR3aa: CATWDVPQYKKLF

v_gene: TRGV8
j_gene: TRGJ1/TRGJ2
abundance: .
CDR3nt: TGTGCCACCTGGGCCGCCTTTAGCTCGGGGTTTTATTATAAGAAACTCTTT
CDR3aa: CATWAAFSSGFYYKKLF

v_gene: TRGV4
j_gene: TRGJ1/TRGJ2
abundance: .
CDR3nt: TGTGCCACCTGGGACGGGCTAGATTATAAGAAACTCTTT
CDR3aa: CATWDGLDYKKLF

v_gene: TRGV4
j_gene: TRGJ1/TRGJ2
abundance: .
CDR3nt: TGTGCCACCTGTCCCGGGGGGAAACTCTTT
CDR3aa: CATCPGGKLF

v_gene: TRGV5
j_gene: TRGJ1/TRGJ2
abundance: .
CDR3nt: TGTGCCACCTGGGACAGGCCGCGGAATTATTATAAGAAACTCTTT
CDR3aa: CATWDRPRNYYKKLF

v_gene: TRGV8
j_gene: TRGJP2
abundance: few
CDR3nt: TGTGCCACCTGGGTCCAGAGGGGGATTGGTAGTGATTGGATCAAGACGTTT
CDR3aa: CATWVQRGIGSDWIKTF

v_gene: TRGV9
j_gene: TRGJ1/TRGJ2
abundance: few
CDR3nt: TGTGCCTTGTGGGAGTCTTATTATAAGAAACTCTTT
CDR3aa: CALWESYYKKLF